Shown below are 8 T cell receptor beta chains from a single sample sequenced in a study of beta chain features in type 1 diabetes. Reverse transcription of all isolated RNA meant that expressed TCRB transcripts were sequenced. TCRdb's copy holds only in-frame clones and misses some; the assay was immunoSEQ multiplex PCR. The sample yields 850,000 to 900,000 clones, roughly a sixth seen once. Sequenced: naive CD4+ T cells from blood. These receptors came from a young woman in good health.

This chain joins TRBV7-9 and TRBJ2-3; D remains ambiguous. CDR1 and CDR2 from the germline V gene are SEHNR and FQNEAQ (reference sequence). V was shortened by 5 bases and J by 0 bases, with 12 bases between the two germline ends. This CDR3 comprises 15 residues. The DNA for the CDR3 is TGTGCCAGCAGCGCACGGAAGACTAGCACAGATACGCAGTATTTT. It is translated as CASSARKTSTDTQYF.

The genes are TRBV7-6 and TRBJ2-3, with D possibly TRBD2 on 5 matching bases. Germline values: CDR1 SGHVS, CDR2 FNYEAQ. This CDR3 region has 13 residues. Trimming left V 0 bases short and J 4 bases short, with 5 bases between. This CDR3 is CASSLARADTQYF. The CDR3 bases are TGTGCCAGCAGCTTAGCGCGGGCAGATACGCAGTATTTT.

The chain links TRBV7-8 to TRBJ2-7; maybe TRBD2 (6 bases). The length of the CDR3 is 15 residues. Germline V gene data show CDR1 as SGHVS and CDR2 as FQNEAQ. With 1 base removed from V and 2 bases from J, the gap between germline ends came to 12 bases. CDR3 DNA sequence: TGTGCCAGCAGCTTAGGGCGGCGGGAACCCTACGAGCAGTACTTC. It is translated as CASSLGRREPYEQYF.

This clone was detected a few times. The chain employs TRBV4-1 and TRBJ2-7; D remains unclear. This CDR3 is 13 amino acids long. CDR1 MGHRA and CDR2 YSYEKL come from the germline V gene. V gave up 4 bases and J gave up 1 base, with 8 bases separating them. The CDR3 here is CASSRGFSYEQYF. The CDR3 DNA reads TGCGCCAGCAGCCGCGGCTTTTCCTACGAGCAGTACTTC.

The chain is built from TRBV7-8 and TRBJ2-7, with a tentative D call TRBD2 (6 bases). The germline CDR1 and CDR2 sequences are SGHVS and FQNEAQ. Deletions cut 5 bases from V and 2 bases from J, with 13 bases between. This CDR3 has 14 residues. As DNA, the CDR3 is TGTGCCAGCAGCCCCGGGAGAGCGGCCTACGAGCAGTACTTC. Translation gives CASSPGRAAYEQYF.

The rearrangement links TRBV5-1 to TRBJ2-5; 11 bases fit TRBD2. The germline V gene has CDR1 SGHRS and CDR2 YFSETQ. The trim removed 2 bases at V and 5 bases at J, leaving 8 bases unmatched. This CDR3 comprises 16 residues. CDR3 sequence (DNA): TGCGCCAGCAGCTTCGGTAGCGGGAGGGCTGAGGAGACCCAGTACTTC. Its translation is CASSFGSGRAEETQYF. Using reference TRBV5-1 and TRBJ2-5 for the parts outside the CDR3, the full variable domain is KAGVTQTPRYLIKTRGQQVTLSCSPISGHRSVSWYQQTPGQGLQFLFEYFSETQRNKGNFPGRFSGRQFSNSRSEMNVSTLELGDSALYLCASSFGSGRAEETQYFGPGTRLLVL.

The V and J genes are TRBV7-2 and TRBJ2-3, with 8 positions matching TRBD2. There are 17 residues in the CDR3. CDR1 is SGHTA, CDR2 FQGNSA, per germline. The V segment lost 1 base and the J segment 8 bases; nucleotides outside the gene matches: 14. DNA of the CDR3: TGTGCCAGCAGCTTAGGAATTTACGGGAGGGCCTTGGGTACGCAGTATTTT. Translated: CASSLGIYGRALGTQYF. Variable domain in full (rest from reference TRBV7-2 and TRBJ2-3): GAGVSQSPSNKVTEKGKDVELRCDPISGHTALYWYRQSLGQGLEFLIYFQGNSAPDKSGLPSDRFSAERTGGSVSTLTIQRTQQEDSAVYLCASSLGIYGRALGTQYFGPGTRLTVL.

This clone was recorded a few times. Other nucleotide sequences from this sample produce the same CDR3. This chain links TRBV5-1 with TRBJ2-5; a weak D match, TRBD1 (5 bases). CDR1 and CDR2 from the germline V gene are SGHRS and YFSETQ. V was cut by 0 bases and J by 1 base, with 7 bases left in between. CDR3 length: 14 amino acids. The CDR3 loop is CASSLGGPQETQYF. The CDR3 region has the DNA TGCGCCAGCAGCTTGGGGGGCCCCCAAGAGACCCAGTACTTC.